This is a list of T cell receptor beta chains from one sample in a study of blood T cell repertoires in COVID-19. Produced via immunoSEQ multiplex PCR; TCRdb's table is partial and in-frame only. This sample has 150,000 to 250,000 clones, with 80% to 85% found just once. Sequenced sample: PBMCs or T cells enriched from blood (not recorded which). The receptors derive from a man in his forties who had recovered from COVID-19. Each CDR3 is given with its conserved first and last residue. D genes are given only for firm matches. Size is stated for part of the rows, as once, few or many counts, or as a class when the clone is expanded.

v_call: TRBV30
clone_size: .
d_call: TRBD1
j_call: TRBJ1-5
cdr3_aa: CAWSGGTGQPQHF
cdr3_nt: TGTGCCTGGAGCGGCGGGACAGGCCAGCCCCAGCATTTT

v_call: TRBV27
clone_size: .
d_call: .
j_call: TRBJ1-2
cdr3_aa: CASRVGAGTHYGYTF
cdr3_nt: TGTGCCAGCAGGGTTGGGGCAGGTACACACTATGGCTACACCTTC

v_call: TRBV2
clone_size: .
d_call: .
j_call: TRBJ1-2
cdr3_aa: CASSPLGVYGYTF
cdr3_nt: TGTGCCAGCAGTCCCCTCGGGGTTTATGGCTACACCTTC

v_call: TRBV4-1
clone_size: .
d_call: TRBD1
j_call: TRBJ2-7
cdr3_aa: CASSSPGQGGEQYF
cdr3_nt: TGCGCCAGTTCTTCTCCGGGACAGGGTGGGGAGCAGTACTTC

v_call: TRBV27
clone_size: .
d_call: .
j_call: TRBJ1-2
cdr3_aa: CASSFFGDHGYTF
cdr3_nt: TGTGCCAGCAGTTTCTTCGGAGATCATGGCTACACCTTC

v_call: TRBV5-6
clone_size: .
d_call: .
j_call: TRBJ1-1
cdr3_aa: CASSPGRGSEAFF
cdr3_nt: TGTGCCAGCAGCCCGGGGCGGGGATCTGAAGCTTTCTTT

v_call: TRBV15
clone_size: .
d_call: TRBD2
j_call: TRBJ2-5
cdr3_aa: CATSRSGTSGVMGETQYF
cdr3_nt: TGTGCCACCAGCCGATCCGGGACTAGCGGGGTAATGGGAGAGACCCAGTACTTC

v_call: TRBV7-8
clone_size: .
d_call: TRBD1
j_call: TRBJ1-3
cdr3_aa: CASSFSYQQGARNTIYF
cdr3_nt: TGTGCCAGCAGCTTTTCATATCAACAGGGGGCTCGAAACACCATATATTTT

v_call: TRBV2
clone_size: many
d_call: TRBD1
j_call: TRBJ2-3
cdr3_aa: CASNRDRGADTQYF
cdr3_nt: TGTGCCAGCAACCGGGACAGGGGCGCAGATACGCAGTATTTT

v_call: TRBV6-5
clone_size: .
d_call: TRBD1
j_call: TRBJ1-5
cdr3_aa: CASRDRFEQPQHF
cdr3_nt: TGTGCCAGCAGGGACAGGTTCGAACAGCCCCAGCATTTT

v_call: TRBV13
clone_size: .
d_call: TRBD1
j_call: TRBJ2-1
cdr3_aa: CASSFRQGRSSYNEQFF
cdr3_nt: TGTGCCAGCAGCTTTCGACAGGGTCGTAGCTCCTACAATGAGCAGTTCTTC

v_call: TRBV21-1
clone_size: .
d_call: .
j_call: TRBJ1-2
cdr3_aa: CASSKGRYGYTF
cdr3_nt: TGTGCCAGCAGCAAAGGGCGGTATGGCTACACCTTC

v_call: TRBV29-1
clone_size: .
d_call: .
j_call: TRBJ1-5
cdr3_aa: CSVAGDSNQPQHF
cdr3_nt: TGCAGCGTTGCGGGGGATAGCAATCAGCCCCAGCATTTT

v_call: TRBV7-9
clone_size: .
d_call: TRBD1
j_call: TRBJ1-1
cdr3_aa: CASSLQQGGTEAFF
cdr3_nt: TGTGCCAGCAGCTTACAACAGGGGGGCACTGAAGCTTTCTTT

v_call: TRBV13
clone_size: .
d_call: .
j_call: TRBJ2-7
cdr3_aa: CASSPDNSYEQYF
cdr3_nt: TGTGCCAGCAGCCCAGACAACTCCTACGAGCAGTACTTC

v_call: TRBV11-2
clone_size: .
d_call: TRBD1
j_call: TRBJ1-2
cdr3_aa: CASSSLLTGAESGYTF
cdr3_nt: TGTGCCAGCAGCTCCCTTTTGACAGGGGCAGAGTCTGGCTACACCTTC

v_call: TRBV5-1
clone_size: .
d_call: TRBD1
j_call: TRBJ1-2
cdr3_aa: CASSLEPGQQSYGYTF
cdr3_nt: TGCGCCAGCAGCTTGGAGCCGGGACAGCAGTCCTATGGCTACACCTTC

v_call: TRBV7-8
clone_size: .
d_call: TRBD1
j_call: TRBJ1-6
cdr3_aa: CASSLDRGFNSPLHF
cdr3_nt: TGTGCCAGCAGCTTAGACAGGGGGTTTAATTCACCCCTCCACTTT

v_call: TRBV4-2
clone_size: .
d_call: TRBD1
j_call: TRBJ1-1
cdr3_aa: CASSQDQGGITEAFF
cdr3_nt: TGTGCCAGCAGCCAAGACCAGGGGGGAATCACTGAAGCTTTCTTT

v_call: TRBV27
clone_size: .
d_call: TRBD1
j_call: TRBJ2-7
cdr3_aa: CASSGPSGTGSYEQYF
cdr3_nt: TGTGCCAGCAGTGGGCCCTCCGGGACAGGGTCATACGAGCAGTACTTC

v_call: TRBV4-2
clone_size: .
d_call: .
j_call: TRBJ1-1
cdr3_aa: CASSPGGYTEAFF
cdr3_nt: TGTGCCAGCAGCCCTGGGGGGTACACTGAAGCTTTCTTT

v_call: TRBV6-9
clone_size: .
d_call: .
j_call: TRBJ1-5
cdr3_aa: CASRGLGEERVQPQHF
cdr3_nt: TGTGCCAGCAGGGGGCTTGGGGAAGAACGAGTTCAGCCCCAGCATTTT

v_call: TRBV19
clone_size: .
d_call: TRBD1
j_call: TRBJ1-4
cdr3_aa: CASTILRQGGEKLFF
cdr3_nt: TGTGCCAGTACCATCCTCCGACAGGGGGGCGAAAAACTGTTTTTT

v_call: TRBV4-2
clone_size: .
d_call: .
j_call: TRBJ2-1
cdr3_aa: CASSRGVNRGSLNNEQFF
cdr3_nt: TGTGCCAGCAGCCGTGGCGTCAATAGGGGCTCACTTAACAATGAGCAGTTCTTC

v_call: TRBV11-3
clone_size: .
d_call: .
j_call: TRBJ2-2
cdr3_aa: CASSPGQTGELFF
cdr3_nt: TGTGCCAGCAGCCCCGGACAAACCGGGGAGCTGTTTTTT

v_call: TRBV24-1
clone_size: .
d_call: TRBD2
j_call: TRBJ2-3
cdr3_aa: CATSDRLADFTDTQYF
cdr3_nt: TGTGCCACCAGTGATAGGCTAGCGGATTTCACAGATACGCAGTATTTT

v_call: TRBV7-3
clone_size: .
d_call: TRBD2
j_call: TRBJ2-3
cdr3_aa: CASSVRGTAGWEGRPDTQYF
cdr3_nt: TGTGCCAGCAGCGTAAGAGGGACTGCGGGATGGGAGGGCCGCCCAGATACGCAGTATTTT

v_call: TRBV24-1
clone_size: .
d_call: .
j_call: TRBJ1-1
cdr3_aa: CATSDWDKNTEAFF
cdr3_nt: TGTGCCACCAGTGATTGGGACAAAAACACTGAAGCTTTCTTT

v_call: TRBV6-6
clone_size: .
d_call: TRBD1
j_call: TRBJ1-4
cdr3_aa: CASSPYNRGRKSREKLFF
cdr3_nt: TGTGCCAGCAGTCCCTACAACAGGGGACGGAAGAGTAGAGAAAAACTGTTTTTT

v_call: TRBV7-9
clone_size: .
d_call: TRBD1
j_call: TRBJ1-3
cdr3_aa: CASSYDRASGNTIYF
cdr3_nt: TGTGCCAGCAGCTACGACAGGGCCAGCGGAAACACCATATATTTT

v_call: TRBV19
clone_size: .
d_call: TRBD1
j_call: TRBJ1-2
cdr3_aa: CASRTHQGDGYTF
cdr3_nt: TGTGCCAGTAGAACCCACCAGGGGGACGGCTACACCTTC

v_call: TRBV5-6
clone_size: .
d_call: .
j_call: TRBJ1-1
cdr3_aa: CASHPMANTEAFF
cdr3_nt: TGTGCCAGTCACCCCATGGCGAACACTGAAGCTTTCTTT

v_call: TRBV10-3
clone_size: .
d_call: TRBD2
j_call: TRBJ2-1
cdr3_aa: CATATPGGVRWYEQFF
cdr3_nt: TGTGCCACTGCAACCCCTGGGGGGGTACGGTGGTATGAGCAGTTCTTC

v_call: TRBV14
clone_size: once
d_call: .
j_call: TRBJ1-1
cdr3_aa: CASSHGGVWTEAFF
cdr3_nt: TGTGCCAGCAGCCACGGGGGAGTTTGGACTGAAGCTTTCTTT

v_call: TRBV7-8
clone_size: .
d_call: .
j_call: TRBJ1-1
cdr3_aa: CASSLYGSGNTEAFF
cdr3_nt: TGTGCCAGCAGCTTATACGGTAGCGGGAACACTGAAGCTTTCTTT

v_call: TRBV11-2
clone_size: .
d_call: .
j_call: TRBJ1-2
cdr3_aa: CASSLVATAYGYTF
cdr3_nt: TGTGCCAGCAGCTTAGTTGCGACAGCCTATGGCTACACCTTC

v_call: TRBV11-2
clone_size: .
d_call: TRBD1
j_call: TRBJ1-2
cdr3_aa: CASSHYRGRGYGYTF
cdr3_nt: TGTGCCAGCAGCCACTACAGGGGGCGCGGCTATGGCTACACCTTC

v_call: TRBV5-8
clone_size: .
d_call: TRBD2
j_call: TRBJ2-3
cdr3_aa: CASTSSGGSTDTQYF
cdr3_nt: TGTGCCAGCACCTCTAGCGGGGGAAGCACAGATACGCAGTATTTT

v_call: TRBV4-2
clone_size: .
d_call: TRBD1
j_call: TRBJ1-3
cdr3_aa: CASSQGAQGKGNTIYF
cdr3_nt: TGTGCCAGCAGCCAAGGTGCACAGGGGAAAGGAAACACCATATATTTT

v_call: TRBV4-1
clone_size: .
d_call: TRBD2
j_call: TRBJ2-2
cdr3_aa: CASSQRGSGGLNTGELFF
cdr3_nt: TGCGCCAGCAGCCAAAGAGGTAGCGGGGGGCTGAACACCGGGGAGCTGTTTTTT

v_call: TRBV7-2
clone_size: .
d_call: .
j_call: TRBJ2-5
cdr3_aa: CASSLQIQETQYF
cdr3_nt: TGTGCCAGCAGCTTACAGATCCAAGAGACCCAGTACTTC

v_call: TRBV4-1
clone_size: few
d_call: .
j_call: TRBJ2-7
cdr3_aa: CASSQIGKGSVEQYF
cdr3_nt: TGCGCCAGCAGCCAAATCGGGAAGGGTTCCGTCGAGCAGTACTTC

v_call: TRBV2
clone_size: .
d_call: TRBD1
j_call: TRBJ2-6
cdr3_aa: CASDRESGANVLTF
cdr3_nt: TGTGCCAGCGACAGGGAATCTGGGGCCAACGTCCTGACTTTC

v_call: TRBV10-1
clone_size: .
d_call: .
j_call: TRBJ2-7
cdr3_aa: CASKPRGASYEQYF
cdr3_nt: TGCGCCAGCAAACCCCGGGGGGCCTCCTACGAGCAGTACTTC

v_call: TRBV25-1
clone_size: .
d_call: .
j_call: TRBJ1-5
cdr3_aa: CASSATGIGGQPQHF
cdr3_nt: TGTGCCAGCAGTGCTACAGGGATAGGGGGTCAGCCCCAGCATTTT

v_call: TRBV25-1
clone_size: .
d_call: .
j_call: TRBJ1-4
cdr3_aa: CASSDPRGTNEKLFF
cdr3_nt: TGTGCCAGCAGTGACCCCCGAGGGACTAATGAAAAACTGTTTTTT

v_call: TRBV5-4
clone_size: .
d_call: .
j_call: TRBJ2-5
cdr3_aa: CASSLVSGGQETQYF
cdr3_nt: TGTGCCAGCAGCTTGGTGTCGGGGGGCCAGGAGACCCAGTACTTC

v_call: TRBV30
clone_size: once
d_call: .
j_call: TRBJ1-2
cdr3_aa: CAWSVPVNYGYTF
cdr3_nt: TGTGCCTGGAGTGTACCAGTTAACTATGGCTACACCTTC

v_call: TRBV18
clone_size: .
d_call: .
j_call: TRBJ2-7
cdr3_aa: CASSPNRESEQYF
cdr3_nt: TGTGCCAGCTCACCAAACAGGGAGTCCGAGCAGTACTTC

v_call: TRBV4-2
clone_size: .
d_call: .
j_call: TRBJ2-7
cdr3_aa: CASSQEPHQYEQYF
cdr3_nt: TGTGCCAGCAGCCAAGAGCCACACCAGTACGAGCAGTACTTC

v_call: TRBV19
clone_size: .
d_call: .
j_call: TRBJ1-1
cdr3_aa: CASSIGGGTNTEAFF
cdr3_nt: TGTGCCAGTAGTATAGGCGGAGGGACGAACACTGAAGCTTTCTTT

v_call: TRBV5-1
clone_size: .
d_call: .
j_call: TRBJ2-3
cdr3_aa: CASSLTPGRGILTDTQYF
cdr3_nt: TGCGCCAGCAGCTTGACCCCTGGACGGGGGATTCTCACAGATACGCAGTATTTT

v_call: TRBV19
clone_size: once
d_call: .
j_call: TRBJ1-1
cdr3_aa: CASSIDNRGGTEAFF
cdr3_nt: TGTGCCAGTAGTATAGATAACCGCGGGGGCACTGAAGCTTTCTTT

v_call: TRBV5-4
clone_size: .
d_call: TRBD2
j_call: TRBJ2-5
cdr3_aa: CASSLPGGGGPRGETQYF
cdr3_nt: TGTGCCAGCAGCCTGCCGGGAGGCGGGGGGCCCAGGGGAGAGACCCAGTACTTC

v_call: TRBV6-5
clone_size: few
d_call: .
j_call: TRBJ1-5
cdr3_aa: CASSYDRRNQPQHF
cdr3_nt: TGTGCCAGCAGTTACGACAGGAGGAATCAGCCCCAGCATTTT

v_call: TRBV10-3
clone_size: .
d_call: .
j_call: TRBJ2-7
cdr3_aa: CATALRGQSSNEQYF
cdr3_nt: TGTGCCACCGCCCTGAGAGGACAGTCTTCTAACGAGCAGTACTTC

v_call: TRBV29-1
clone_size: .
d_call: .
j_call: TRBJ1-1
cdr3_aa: CSVEVTLEWYHTEAFF
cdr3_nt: TGCAGTGTTGAAGTGACATTAGAATGGTATCACACTGAAGCTTTCTTT